These T cell receptor beta chains were read from a single sample in a study of T cells after yellow fever vaccination. TCRdb redid the calling of the 5' RACE reads with MiXCR, one entry per CDR3 protein. The sample yields 620,000 or so distinct CDR3 sequences, 9% to 15% seen once. Source: PBMCs, taken on the day of the yellow fever booster vaccination. The receptors stem from a man aged 25 to 40 who received the YFV17D yellow fever vaccine. The CDR3 runs from the conserved cysteine through the conserved F or W. The D gene is left open where the match is weak. Some rows have no size entry. The others give once, few or many, or a class for an expanded clone.

J gene: TRBJ2-1; V gene: TRBV24-1; clone size: many; D gene: TRBD1; CDR3 protein: CATSDRESNNEQFF; CDR3 DNA: TGTGCCACCTCAGACAGGGAGAGTAACAATGAGCAGTTCTTC
J gene: TRBJ2-1; V gene: TRBV20-1; clone size: many; D gene: -; CDR3 protein: CSARAPLGRDNNEQFF; CDR3 DNA: TGCAGTGCTAGAGCTCCCCTGGGACGGGACAACAATGAGCAGTTCTTC
J gene: TRBJ2-3; V gene: TRBV19; clone size: few; D gene: -; CDR3 protein: CASSPGLPVTDTQYF; CDR3 DNA: TGTGCCAGTAGTCCAGGACTACCCGTCACAGATACGCAGTATTTT
J gene: TRBJ2-1; V gene: TRBV7-8; clone size: -; D gene: -; CDR3 protein: CASTLRRADSSYNEQFF; CDR3 DNA: TGTGCCAGCACCTTAAGGAGAGCGGATAGCTCCTACAATGAGCAGTTCTTC
J gene: TRBJ2-1; V gene: TRBV5-1; clone size: few; D gene: TRBD1; CDR3 protein: CASSLDRGGWNNEQFF; CDR3 DNA: TGCGCCAGCAGCTTGGATAGAGGGGGCTGGAACAATGAGCAGTTCTTC
J gene: TRBJ2-3; V gene: TRBV7-2; clone size: few; D gene: -; CDR3 protein: CASSLGDATDTQYF; CDR3 DNA: TGTGCCAGCAGCTTAGGGGACGCCACAGATACGCAGTATTTT
J gene: TRBJ2-7; V gene: TRBV15; clone size: few; D gene: -; CDR3 protein: CATRDYEQYF; CDR3 DNA: TGTGCCACCAGAGACTACGAGCAGTACTTC
J gene: TRBJ2-1; V gene: TRBV5-1; clone size: few; D gene: TRBD1; CDR3 protein: CASSPGTGEGNEQFF; CDR3 DNA: TGCGCCAGCAGCCCGGGGACAGGGGAGGGGAATGAGCAGTTCTTC
J gene: TRBJ2-1; V gene: TRBV15; clone size: -; D gene: TRBD2; CDR3 protein: CATSRAPGGREYNEQFF; CDR3 DNA: TGTGCCACCAGCAGAGCACCGGGCGGGAGGGAGTACAATGAGCAGTTCTTC
J gene: TRBJ2-5; V gene: TRBV20-1; clone size: -; D gene: -; CDR3 protein: CSAPRGRETQYF; CDR3 DNA: TGCAGTGCGCCTAGGGGTCGAGAGACCCAGTACTTC
J gene: TRBJ2-1; V gene: TRBV6-5; clone size: few; D gene: -; CDR3 protein: CASKFRGAGRDEQFF; CDR3 DNA: TGTGCCAGCAAGTTCAGGGGCGCGGGTAGGGATGAGCAGTTCTTC